This is a list of T cell receptor beta chains from one sample in a study of blood T cell repertoires in COVID-19. The data were produced by immunoSEQ multiplex PCR, yet TCRdb's version contains in-frame clones alone and is incomplete. The sample carries around 350,000 clones, approximately 86% recorded once. The material sequenced was peripheral blood. These receptors came from a human donor in a cohort sampled during active COVID-19. Each CDR3 is given with its conserved first and last residue. Fields, in order: clone size, J gene, V gene, D gene, CDR3 protein, CDR3 DNA. The D gene is left open where the match is weak. Only some rows state a clone size, as once, few, many or a class for expanded clones.

clone size: -
J gene: TRBJ2-7
V gene: TRBV19
D gene: -
CDR3 protein: CASSLIGLTTPYEQYF
CDR3 DNA: TGTGCCAGTAGTCTAATTGGACTCACTACTCCTTACGAGCAGTACTTC

clone size: -
J gene: TRBJ1-2
V gene: TRBV19
D gene: -
CDR3 protein: CASSTWEQVDYGYTF
CDR3 DNA: TGTGCCAGTAGTACTTGGGAACAGGTAGACTATGGCTACACCTTC

clone size: -
J gene: TRBJ2-2
V gene: TRBV18
D gene: TRBD1
CDR3 protein: CASSPTGTNTGELFF
CDR3 DNA: TGTGCCAGCTCACCGACAGGGACGAACACCGGGGAGCTGTTTTTT

clone size: -
J gene: TRBJ1-1
V gene: TRBV29-1
D gene: -
CDR3 protein: CSVGEDNTEAFF
CDR3 DNA: TGCAGCGTTGGTGAGGATAACACTGAAGCTTTCTTT

clone size: -
J gene: TRBJ2-1
V gene: TRBV2
D gene: TRBD2
CDR3 protein: CASRVRLALNNEQFF
CDR3 DNA: TGTGCCAGCAGGGTTCGACTAGCGCTGAACAATGAGCAGTTCTTC

clone size: -
J gene: TRBJ2-1
V gene: TRBV4-1
D gene: TRBD1
CDR3 protein: CASSGRQGINEQFF
CDR3 DNA: TGCGCCAGCAGCGGGCGACAGGGTATCAATGAGCAGTTCTTC

clone size: -
J gene: TRBJ1-3
V gene: TRBV5-1
D gene: -
CDR3 protein: CASSLDLSSGNTIYF
CDR3 DNA: TGCGCCAGCAGCTTGGACTTAAGCTCTGGAAACACCATATATTTT

clone size: -
J gene: TRBJ1-2
V gene: TRBV7-9
D gene: TRBD1
CDR3 protein: CASSAGQGADYGYTF
CDR3 DNA: TGTGCCAGCAGCGCGGGACAGGGGGCAGACTATGGCTACACCTTC

clone size: -
J gene: TRBJ2-1
V gene: TRBV28
D gene: TRBD1
CDR3 protein: CASRDSDRNYNEQFF
CDR3 DNA: TGTGCCAGCAGGGACTCGGACAGGAACTACAATGAGCAGTTCTTC

clone size: -
J gene: TRBJ2-5
V gene: TRBV7-3
D gene: TRBD1
CDR3 protein: CASSLKGQQETQYF
CDR3 DNA: TGTGCCAGCAGCTTAAAGGGACAGCAAGAGACCCAGTACTTC

clone size: -
J gene: TRBJ2-2
V gene: TRBV30
D gene: -
CDR3 protein: CAWSVGGNTGELFF
CDR3 DNA: TGTGCCTGGAGTGTGGGGGGGAACACCGGGGAGCTGTTTTTT

clone size: once
J gene: TRBJ2-7
V gene: TRBV11-2
D gene: TRBD1
CDR3 protein: CASSSQGNEQYF
CDR3 DNA: TGTGCCAGCAGCTCACAGGGGAACGAGCAGTACTTC

clone size: -
J gene: TRBJ2-7
V gene: TRBV19
D gene: -
CDR3 protein: CASSIRRSSYEQYF
CDR3 DNA: TGTGCCAGTAGTATAAGGCGGTCCTCCTACGAGCAGTACTTC

clone size: -
J gene: TRBJ1-6
V gene: TRBV5-1
D gene: -
CDR3 protein: CASSLSGTPNNSPLHF
CDR3 DNA: TGCGCCAGCAGCTTGTCCGGGACACCAAATAATTCACCCCTCCACTTT

clone size: -
J gene: TRBJ2-1
V gene: TRBV5-1
D gene: -
CDR3 protein: CASVADAYNEQFF
CDR3 DNA: TGCGCCAGCGTAGCTGACGCCTACAATGAGCAGTTCTTC

clone size: -
J gene: TRBJ2-1
V gene: TRBV24-1
D gene: -
CDR3 protein: CATSEPYPNNEQFF
CDR3 DNA: TGTGCCACCAGTGAGCCCTACCCCAACAATGAGCAGTTCTTC

clone size: once
J gene: TRBJ1-4
V gene: TRBV19
D gene: -
CDR3 protein: CATWGGNEKLFF
CDR3 DNA: TGTGCCACCTGGGGGGGGAATGAAAAACTGTTTTTT

clone size: -
J gene: TRBJ2-1
V gene: TRBV29-1
D gene: -
CDR3 protein: CSVEDLYGSYLNEQFF
CDR3 DNA: TGCAGCGTTGAAGATCTTTACGGGAGTTATCTCAATGAGCAGTTCTTC

clone size: few
J gene: TRBJ2-2
V gene: TRBV5-8
D gene: -
CDR3 protein: CASSVRGHTGELFF
CDR3 DNA: TGTGCCAGCAGCGTGCGGGGGCACACCGGGGAGCTGTTTTTT

clone size: -
J gene: TRBJ2-1
V gene: TRBV11-3
D gene: TRBD1
CDR3 protein: CASSLSNPHGQGYNEQFF
CDR3 DNA: TGTGCCAGCAGCTTATCTAACCCTCACGGACAGGGATACAATGAGCAGTTCTTC

clone size: -
J gene: TRBJ2-3
V gene: TRBV9
D gene: -
CDR3 protein: CASSSTHRDWIRDTQYF
CDR3 DNA: TGTGCCAGCAGCTCCACGCACCGGGACTGGATTCGAGATACGCAGTATTTT

clone size: once
J gene: TRBJ2-1
V gene: TRBV20-1
D gene: TRBD2
CDR3 protein: CSLAGGREQFF
CDR3 DNA: TGCAGTCTAGCGGGAGGGCGGGAGCAGTTCTTC

clone size: -
J gene: TRBJ2-7
V gene: TRBV3-1/TRBV3-2
D gene: TRBD2
CDR3 protein: CASSLLGLADPYEQYF
CDR3 DNA: TGTGCCAGCAGCCTATTAGGACTAGCGGACCCCTACGAGCAGTACTTC

clone size: -
J gene: TRBJ2-1
V gene: TRBV14
D gene: TRBD1
CDR3 protein: CASSQRGLMNNEQFF
CDR3 DNA: TGTGCCAGCAGCCAAAGGGGGCTAATGAACAATGAGCAGTTCTTC

clone size: -
J gene: TRBJ2-3
V gene: TRBV2
D gene: TRBD2
CDR3 protein: CASSAGTSGASTDTQYF
CDR3 DNA: TGTGCCAGCAGCGCCGGGACTAGCGGGGCTAGCACAGATACGCAGTATTTT

clone size: -
J gene: TRBJ2-1
V gene: TRBV5-6
D gene: TRBD2
CDR3 protein: CASTLTGTSDYNEQFF
CDR3 DNA: TGTGCCAGCACCCTGACCGGGACTAGCGACTACAATGAGCAGTTCTTC

clone size: -
J gene: TRBJ2-3
V gene: TRBV5-6
D gene: TRBD2
CDR3 protein: CASSLVSLAGAFTDTQYF
CDR3 DNA: TGTGCCAGCAGCTTGGTAAGCCTAGCGGGGGCCTTCACAGATACGCAGTATTTT

clone size: once
J gene: TRBJ2-1
V gene: TRBV30
D gene: TRBD1
CDR3 protein: CAWRTGKDFGEQFF
CDR3 DNA: TGTGCCTGGAGGACAGGGAAGGACTTTGGTGAGCAGTTCTTC

clone size: -
J gene: TRBJ2-7
V gene: TRBV4-1
D gene: TRBD2
CDR3 protein: CASSQLTSGGFEQYF
CDR3 DNA: TGCGCCAGCAGCCAACTGACTAGCGGGGGGTTTGAGCAGTACTTC

clone size: -
J gene: TRBJ1-1
V gene: TRBV9
D gene: TRBD1
CDR3 protein: CASSPQGGYTEAFF
CDR3 DNA: TGTGCCAGCAGCCCGCAGGGGGGTTACACTGAAGCTTTCTTT

clone size: once
J gene: TRBJ2-2
V gene: TRBV5-1
D gene: TRBD2
CDR3 protein: CASSLNPAGDTGELFF
CDR3 DNA: TGCGCCAGCAGCTTGAATCCAGCGGGGGACACCGGGGAGCTGTTTTTT